The clone carrying this T cell receptor beta chain was picked up one time. Its antigen is not identified. Treatment indicated: roughly 10-day PBMC culture with coronavirus spike peptide pools or control peptides (ViraFEST assay). This sample is drawn from a study of vaccination and CD4 T cells after COVID-19. Per the germline V gene, CDR1 is SGHVS and CDR2 is FQNEAQ. The trim removed 0 bases at V and 1 base at J, leaving 3 bases unmatched. CDR3 size: 16 residues. With the Oncomine TCR Beta short-read assay, DNA from cultured CD4+ T cells was sequenced. MiXCR, run by TCRdb on the PCR reads, gives a single entry per CDR3 protein. The sample carries 15,000 to 20,000 distinct CDR3 sequences, approximately 50% recorded once.

The sample was CD4+ T cells from blood, cultured in vitro. The gene calls are TRBV7-8 and TRBJ1-3; TRBD1 matches 7 bases. The origin of this receptor is a human donor who had recovered from COVID-19. The CDR3 loop is CASSLAMGQSGNTIYF. CDR3 DNA sequence: TGTGCCAGCAGCTTAGCTATGGGACAGTCTGGAAACACCATATATTTT. Full variable domain (outside the CDR3, taken from reference TRBV7-8 and TRBJ1-3): GAGVSQSPRYKVAKRGQDVALRCDPISGHVSLFWYQQALGQGPEFLTYFQNEAQLDKSGLPSDRFFAERPEGSVSTLKIQRTQQEDSAVYLCASSLAMGQSGNTIYFGEGSWLTVV.